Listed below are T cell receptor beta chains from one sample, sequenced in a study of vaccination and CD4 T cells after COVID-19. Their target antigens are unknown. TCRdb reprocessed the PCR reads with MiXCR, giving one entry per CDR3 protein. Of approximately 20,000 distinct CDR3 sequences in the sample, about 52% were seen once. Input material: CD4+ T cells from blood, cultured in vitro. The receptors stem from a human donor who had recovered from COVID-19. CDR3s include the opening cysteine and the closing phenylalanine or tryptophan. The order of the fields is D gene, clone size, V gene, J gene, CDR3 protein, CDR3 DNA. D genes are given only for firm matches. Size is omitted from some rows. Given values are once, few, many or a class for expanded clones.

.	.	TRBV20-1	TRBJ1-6	CSAPRGGPLHF	TGCAGTGCCCCAAGGGGGGGACCCCTCCACTTT
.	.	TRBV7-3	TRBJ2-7	CASSPGPSESYEQYF	TGTGCCAGCAGCCCCGGGCCTAGCGAGTCCTACGAGCAGTACTTC
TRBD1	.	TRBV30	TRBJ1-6	CAWSFRDRVNSPLHF	TGTGCCTGGAGCTTCCGGGACAGGGTAAATTCACCCCTCCACTTT
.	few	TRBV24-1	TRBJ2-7	CATASQGSASYEQYF	TGTGCCACCGCTTCTCAGGGTTCGGCTTCCTACGAGCAGTACTTC
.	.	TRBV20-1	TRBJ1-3	CSATGRSGNTIYF	TGCAGTGCTACCGGCCGCTCTGGAAACACCATATATTTT
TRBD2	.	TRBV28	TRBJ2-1	CASSLRKPVLAAPAHNEQFF	TGTGCCAGCAGTTTAAGGAAGCCCGTCCTAGCGGCCCCGGCCCACAATGAGCAGTTCTTC
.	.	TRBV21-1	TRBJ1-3	CASSRRGQGRAGNTIYF	TGTGCCAGCAGCAGGAGGGGACAGGGGAGAGCTGGAAACACCATATATTTT
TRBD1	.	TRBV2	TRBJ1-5	CASSEGGMTQHF	TGTGCCAGCAGCGAAGGGGGCATGACCCAGCATTTT
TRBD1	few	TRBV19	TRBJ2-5	CASQSGTGTGGETQYF	TGTGCCAGTCAGAGTGGCACCGGGACAGGGGGTGAGACCCAGTACTTC
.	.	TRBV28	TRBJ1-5	CASTEEGSNQPQHF	TGTGCCAGCACCGAAGAAGGGTCTAATCAGCCCCAGCATTTT
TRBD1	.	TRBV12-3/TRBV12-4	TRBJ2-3	CASSTRTGTQYF	TGTGCCAGCAGTACCAGGACAGGAACGCAGTATTTT
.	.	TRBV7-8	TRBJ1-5	CASSFSWDVDSNQPQHF	TGTGCCAGCAGCTTCTCCTGGGACGTCGATAGCAATCAGCCCCAGCATTTT
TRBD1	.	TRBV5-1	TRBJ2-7	CASSKGQGSSYEQYF	TGCGCCAGCAGCAAGGGACAGGGTAGCTCCTACGAGCAGTACTTC
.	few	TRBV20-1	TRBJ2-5	CSARDILDQYF	TGCAGTGCTAGAGATATTTTGGACCAGTACTTC
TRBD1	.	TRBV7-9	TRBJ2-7	CASSSGGQGVYEQYF	TGTGCCAGCAGCTCGGGGGGACAGGGGGTGTACGAGCAGTACTTC
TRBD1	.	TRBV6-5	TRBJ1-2	CASSYSDRGGYTF	TGTGCCAGCAGTTACTCGGACAGGGGAGGCTACACCTTC
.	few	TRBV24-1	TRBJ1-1	CATSDPGRVEAFF	TGTGCCACCAGTGATCCAGGGAGGGTTGAAGCTTTCTTT
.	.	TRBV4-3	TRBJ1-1	CASSQEGDMNTEAFF	TGCGCCAGCAGCCAAGAGGGAGACATGAACACTGAAGCTTTCTTT
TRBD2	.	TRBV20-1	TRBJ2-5	CSATFPSGGTQETQYF	TGCAGTGCTACCTTCCCTAGCGGGGGGACCCAAGAGACCCAGTACTTC
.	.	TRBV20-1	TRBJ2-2	CSALRANINTGELFF	TGCAGTGCTCTAAGGGCGAACATAAACACCGGGGAGCTGTTTTTT
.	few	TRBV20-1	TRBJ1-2	CSAKLLNYGYTF	TGCAGTGCTAAACTCCTAAACTATGGCTACACCTTC
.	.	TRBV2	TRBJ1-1	CASRGQMNTEAFF	TGTGCCAGCAGAGGGCAAATGAACACTGAAGCTTTCTTT
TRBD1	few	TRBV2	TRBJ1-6	CASYRGFNSPLHF	TGTGCCAGCTACAGGGGATTCAATTCACCCCTCCACTTT
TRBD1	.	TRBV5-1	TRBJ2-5	CASSRDREGTQYF	TGCGCCAGCAGCAGGGACAGGGAGGGGACCCAGTACTTC
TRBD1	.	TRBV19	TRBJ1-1	CASSPRQGGRNTEAFF	TGTGCCAGTAGCCCAAGACAGGGGGGCAGGAACACTGAAGCTTTCTTT
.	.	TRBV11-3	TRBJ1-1	CASSLDREAFF	TGTGCCAGCAGCTTAGACCGGGAAGCTTTCTTT
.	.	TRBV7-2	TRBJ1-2	CASSLVYGYTF	TGTGCCAGCAGCTTGGTGTATGGCTACACCTTC
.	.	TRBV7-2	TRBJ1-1	CASSLRGTEAFF	TGTGCCAGCAGCTTAAGGGGCACTGAAGCTTTCTTT
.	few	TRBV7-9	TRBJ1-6	CASSASSYNSPLHF	TGTGCCAGCAGCGCCAGCTCCTATAATTCACCCCTCCACTTT
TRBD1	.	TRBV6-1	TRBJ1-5	CASRRTGDDNQPQHF	TGTGCCAGCAGGCGGACAGGGGATGACAATCAGCCCCAGCATTTT
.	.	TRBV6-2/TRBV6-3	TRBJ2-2	CASSFRDINTGELFF	TGTGCCAGCAGTTTCCGGGACATCAACACCGGGGAGCTGTTTTTT
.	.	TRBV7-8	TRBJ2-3	CASSTPRRQGGDTQYF	TGTGCCAGCAGCACCCCCAGGAGACAGGGAGGAGATACGCAGTATTTT
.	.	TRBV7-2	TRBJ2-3	CASSSQAGTDTQYF	TGTGCCAGCAGCTCCCAAGCGGGCACAGATACGCAGTATTTT
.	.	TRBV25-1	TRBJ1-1	CASSDGGYGGTEAFF	TGTGCCAGCAGTGATGGCGGATATGGGGGGACTGAAGCTTTCTTT
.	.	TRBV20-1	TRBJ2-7	CSARESSFYEQYF	TGCAGTGCTAGAGAAAGCAGTTTCTACGAGCAGTACTTC
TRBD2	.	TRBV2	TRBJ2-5	CASRRASGGARETQYF	TGTGCCAGCAGGAGAGCTAGCGGGGGGGCCCGGGAGACCCAGTACTTC
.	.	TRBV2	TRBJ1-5	CASSEGRLFWDQPQHF	TGTGCCAGCAGTGAGGGCAGGCTCTTTTGGGATCAGCCCCAGCATTTT
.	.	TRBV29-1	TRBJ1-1	CSVYDILNTEAFF	TGCAGCGTTTACGACATCCTGAACACTGAAGCTTTCTTT
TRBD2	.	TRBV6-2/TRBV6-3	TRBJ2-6	CASSYKLAGANVLTF	TGTGCCAGCAGTTACAAACTAGCGGGGGCCAACGTCCTGACTTTC
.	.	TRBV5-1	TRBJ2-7	CASSFGSWEEQYF	TGCGCCAGCAGCTTCGGGTCATGGGAAGAGCAGTACTTC
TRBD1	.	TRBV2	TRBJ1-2	CASSVQGGYGYTF	TGTGCCAGCAGTGTACAGGGGGGCTATGGCTACACCTTC
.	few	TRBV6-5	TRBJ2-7	CASSYSETAKGYEQYF	TGTGCCAGCAGTTACTCAGAGACCGCCAAGGGCTACGAGCAGTACTTC
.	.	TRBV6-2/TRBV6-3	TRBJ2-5	CASSYGARQETQYF	TGTGCCAGCAGTTATGGGGCTAGACAAGAGACCCAGTACTTC
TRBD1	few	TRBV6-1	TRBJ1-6	CASRRQGSSPLHF	TGTGCCAGTCGGAGACAGGGAAGTTCACCCCTCCACTTT
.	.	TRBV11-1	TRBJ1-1	CASSSVELTEAFF	TGTGCCAGCAGCTCGGTGGAGCTCACTGAAGCTTTCTTT
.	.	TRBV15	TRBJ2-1	CATSSKRLLENEQFF	TGTGCCACCAGCTCTAAGAGACTATTAGAAAATGAGCAGTTCTTC
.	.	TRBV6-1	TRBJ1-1	CASSPAVNTEAFF	TGTGCCAGCAGCCCCGCCGTGAACACTGAAGCTTTCTTT
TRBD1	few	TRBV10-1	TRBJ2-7	CASSITGTAPYEQYF	TGCGCCAGCAGTATTACCGGGACAGCACCCTACGAGCAGTACTTC
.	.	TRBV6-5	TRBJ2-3	CASSLVGNTDTQYF	TGTGCCAGCAGTTTGGTGGGAAACACAGATACGCAGTATTTT